A single sample gave rise to the 26 T cell receptor beta chains below, sequenced in a study of CD8 T cells in Susac syndrome. An input of about 0.45 to 1 ug of RNA was subjected to reverse transcription using random hexamers. TCRdb re-derived calls from the immunoSEQ multiplex PCR reads in MiXCR, one entry per CDR3 protein. The table includes approximately 140,000 distinct CDR3 sequences, about 94% detected once. The sample was CD8+ T cells from PBMCs. The origin of the receptors is a human donor in good health.

This chain joins TRBV20-1 and TRBJ1-1; 7 bases agree with TRBD1. Germline CDR1 DFQATT, CDR2 SNEGSKA (reference sequence). Trimming removed 0 bases from V and 7 bases from J; junction bases left unmatched: 5. The CDR3 spans 13 residues. The DNA for the CDR3 is TGCAGTGCTAGAGAGACAGGGAAGGATGAAGCTTTCTTT. Translated: CSARETGKDEAFF.

This chain links TRBV29-1 with TRBJ1-1; no firm D call. CDR1 and CDR2 from the germline V gene are SQVTM and ANQGSEA. Trimming took 0 bases from V and 11 from J, leaving 13 bases between them. This CDR3 has 12 amino acids. The CDR3 reads CSVEDPRRGAFF. In DNA, the CDR3 is TGCAGCGTTGAAGACCCTCGCCGTGGGGCTTTCTTT. The full variable domain, completed using reference TRBV29-1 and TRBJ1-1, is SAVISQKPSRDICQRGTSLTIQCQVDSQVTMMFWYRQQPGQSLTLIATANQGSEATYESGFVIDKFPISRPNLTFSTLTVSNMSPEDSSIYLCSVEDPRRGAFFGQGTRLTVV.

The chain links TRBV29-1 to TRBJ2-2, with 7 bases aligning to TRBD1. J was trimmed by 4 bases and V by 3 bases; bases with no gene match: 8. This CDR3 has 15 amino acids. Germline values: CDR1 SQVTM, CDR2 ANQGSEA. The chain's CDR3 is CSVDEGAIGTGELFF. In nucleotides, the CDR3 is TGCAGCGTTGACGAGGGGGCGATAGGCACCGGGGAGCTGTTTTTT.

The V gene is TRBV20-1, the J gene TRBJ2-1; D is undetermined. V lost 6 bases, J lost 0 bases, and 15 bases lay in between. This CDR3 has 15 amino acids. From germline, CDR1 is DFQATT and CDR2 SNEGSKA (reference sequence). The chain's CDR3 is CSASDRHSSYNEQFF. In DNA, the CDR3 is TGCAGTGCCTCAGACCGACATAGCTCCTACAATGAGCAGTTCTTC.

This chain joins TRBV9 and TRBJ2-3; D remains ambiguous. From germline, CDR1 is SGDLS and CDR2 YYNGEE. CDR3 length: 14 amino acids. The V end lost 0 bases, the J end lost 0 bases, and 5 bases lay between the germline ends. The CDR3 bases are TGTGCCAGCAGCGTAGATATCAGCACAGATACGCAGTATTTT. It codes for CASSVDISTDTQYF.

The chain couples TRBV5-4 to TRBJ1-2; D is ambiguous. Germline assignment: CDR1 SGHNT and CDR2 YYREEE (reference sequence). The CDR3 covers 14 residues. Trimming took off 4 bases at V and 8 bases at J, with 18 bases between the two ends. CDR3 loop: CASSPPYAERGYTF. In DNA form, the CDR3 reads TGTGCCAGCAGCCCACCATACGCAGAGAGAGGCTACACCTTC.

The V call is TRBV6-5, the J call TRBJ2-1; TRBD1 is a possible D gene (6 bases). The CDR3 contains 12 residues. V was shortened by 5 bases and J by 10 bases, with 12 bases between the two germline ends. Per the germline V gene, CDR1 is MNHEY and CDR2 is SVGAGI. DNA of the CDR3: TGTGCCAGCAGTAACAGGGCTCAGGAGCAGTTCTTC. It translates to CASSNRAQEQFF.

In its sample, this clonotype was seen once. The chain carries TRBV5-4 and TRBJ2-1; the match to TRBD1 covers 10 bases. CDR1 and CDR2 (germline): SGHNT, YYREEE (reference sequence). The CDR3 has 16 residues. With V trimmed by 4 bases and J by 5 bases, 9 bases remained unmatched. In DNA form, the CDR3 reads TGTGCCAGCAGCAAACCTGACAGGGGGCTGAACAATGAGCAGTTCTTC. It encodes CASSKPDRGLNNEQFF.

The rearrangement joins TRBV7-2 to TRBJ1-5; D is possibly TRBD1 (5 bases). Germline V CDR1 and CDR2: SGHTA, FQGNSA. The CDR3 is made up of 16 amino acids. The V and J ends lost 5 bases and 2 bases respectively, with 16 bases between them. Here the CDR3 reads CASSLGPFGGNQPQHF. The CDR3 region has the DNA TGTGCCAGCAGCCTGGGACCGTTCGGGGGCAATCAGCCCCAGCATTTT. The full variable domain, completed using reference TRBV7-2 and TRBJ1-5, is GAGVSQSPSNKVTEKGKDVELRCDPISGHTALYWYRQSLGQGLEFLIYFQGNSAPDKSGLPSDRFSAERTGGSVSTLTIQRTQQEDSAVYLCASSLGPFGGNQPQHFGDGTRLSIL.

The chain has TRBV27 and TRBJ1-2, with 10 bases aligning to TRBD1. The CDR3 is 16 amino acids. CDR1 is MNHEY and CDR2 is SMNVEV in the germline V gene (reference sequence). The J segment lost 3 bases and the V segment lost 5 bases, leaving 9 bases of the junction unmatched. This CDR3 is CASSLTSGQGYYGYTF. DNA for the CDR3: TGTGCCAGCAGTCTGACCTCGGGACAGGGGTACTATGGCTACACCTTC.

J is TRBJ2-7 and V is TRBV20-1, with D maybe TRBD2 (6 bases). In germline, CDR1 is DFQATT, CDR2 SNEGSKA (reference sequence). Trimming removed 6 bases at V and 6 bases at J, with 21 bases between. The CDR3 sequence is 14 residues long. The CDR3 protein is CSATETGTRGEQYF. Written as DNA, the CDR3 is TGCAGTGCCACCGAAACCGGGACTCGGGGCGAGCAGTACTTC.

V usage is TRBV4-3 and J usage is TRBJ2-7, with D maybe TRBD2 (6 bases). This CDR3 is built from 15 residues. The germline CDR1 and CDR2 sequences are LGHNA and YSLEER. Trimming took 0 bases from V and 7 from J, leaving 16 bases between them. This chain's CDR3 is CASSQDSGAAGEQYF. The CDR3 bases are TGCGCCAGCAGCCAAGACAGCGGCGCGGCGGGGGAGCAGTACTTC.

In DNA form, the CDR3 reads TGTGCCAGCAGGAGGGTCGGGGCTAGCACAAACACCGGGGAGCTGTTTTTT. It encodes CASRRVGASTNTGELFF. This chain joins TRBV9 and TRBJ2-2, with D tentatively TRBD1 or TRBD2 (5 bases each). The germline V gene encodes CDR1 SGDLS and CDR2 YYNGEE. CDR3 size: 17 residues. Trimming cost V 5 bases and J 2 bases, with 19 bases left between them.

The V and J genes are TRBV19 and TRBJ2-1, with a weak D call TRBD1 (6 bases). The V end lost 6 bases, the J end lost 3 bases, and 15 bases lay between the germline ends. CDR3 length equals 15 residues. Germline CDR1 and CDR2: LNHDA and SQIVND (reference sequence). The CDR3 DNA follows: TGTGCCAGTAGCAATGGGACAAGTGGCTACAATGAGCAGTTCTTC. This translates into CASSNGTSGYNEQFF.

This chain joins TRBV27 and TRBJ1-1; D unclear. Deletions cut 1 base from V and 5 bases from J, with 14 bases between. Germline values: CDR1 MNHEY, CDR2 SMNVEV (reference sequence). The CDR3 length is 15 residues. The CDR3 nucleotides are TGTGCCAGCAGTTTATTCGGGGAGCCGGGGACTGAAGCTTTCTTT. Translated: CASSLFGEPGTEAFF.

This sequence joins TRBV27 and TRBJ2-3; D is undetermined. Trimming removed 6 bases at V and 2 bases at J, with 18 bases between. Germline assignment: CDR1 MNHEY and CDR2 SMNVEV (reference sequence). This CDR3 comprises 16 residues. The chain's CDR3 is CASSETGLWDTDTQYF. DNA for the CDR3: TGTGCCAGCAGCGAAACGGGCCTCTGGGACACAGATACGCAGTATTTT.

The chain has TRBV27 and TRBJ2-7, with TRBD2 as a possible D gene (6 bases). CDR1 and CDR2 from the germline V gene are MNHEY and SMNVEV (reference sequence). The CDR3 sequence is 15 residues long. Deletions cut 6 bases from V and 1 base from J, with 16 bases between. The DNA of the CDR3 is TGTGCCAGCAGCCCCGTCCAGCGGGCGTCCTACGAGCAGTACTTC. Protein: CASSPVQRASYEQYF.

The chain carries TRBV20-1 and TRBJ2-1; possibly TRBD2 for D (5 bases). This CDR3 is built from 16 residues. V lost 1 base to trimming and J lost 8 bases, with 21 bases between them. CDR1 and CDR2 (germline): DFQATT, SNEGSKA (reference sequence). CDR3 DNA sequence: TGCAGTGCTAGAGGTCTATTGGACGGAACCGGGGATGAGCAGTTCTTC. This translates into CSARGLLDGTGDEQFF.

The chain uses TRBV11-2 and TRBJ2-3, with TRBD1 matching 9 bases. This CDR3 spans 15 amino acids. Per the germline V gene, CDR1 is SGHAT and CDR2 is FQNNGV. J gave up 2 bases and V 4 bases, and 4 bases lay outside the gene matches. The CDR3 DNA is TGTGCCAGCAGCTGGGGACAGGGTTACACAGATACGCAGTATTTT. Protein: CASSWGQGYTDTQYF.

The rearrangement joins TRBV7-8 to TRBJ2-7; 8 bases match TRBD1. The CDR3 has 15 residues. V was clipped by 2 bases and J by 5 bases; unmatched bases: 8. The germline CDR1 and CDR2 sequences are SGHVS and FQNEAQ. DNA for the CDR3: TGTGCCAGCAGCTTATCGACAGGGGCTGTGGACGAGCAGTACTTC. Protein sequence: CASSLSTGAVDEQYF.

The chain links TRBV25-1 to TRBJ2-1; TRBD2 matches at 10 bases. The germline CDR1 and CDR2 sequences are MGHDK and SYGVNS. CDR3 size: 14 residues. V trimming: 3 bases; J trimming: 9 bases; junction bases outside the gene matches: 5. CDR3 bases: TGTGCCAGCAGTGACCTAGCGGGAGTACCTGAGCAGTTCTTC. Translating it yields CASSDLAGVPEQFF.

The rearrangement links TRBV29-1 to TRBJ1-5; the D gene is possibly TRBD1 (5 bases). CDR3 length equals 17 residues. V was trimmed by 5 bases and J by 0 bases, leaving 20 bases between them. Germline CDR1 and CDR2: SQVTM and ANQGSEA. CDR3 bases: TGCAGCGTTAAGACAGTCCCTCTTCTTTATAGCAATCAGCCCCAGCATTTT. Residues: CSVKTVPLLYSNQPQHF. The variable domain in full, with the rest retrieved from reference TRBV29-1 and TRBJ1-5, is SAVISQKPSRDICQRGTSLTIQCQVDSQVTMMFWYRQQPGQSLTLIATANQGSEATYESGFVIDKFPISRPNLTFSTLTVSNMSPEDSSIYLCSVKTVPLLYSNQPQHFGDGTRLSIL.

V is TRBV29-1 and J is TRBJ2-7; D might be TRBD2 (6 bases). The CDR3 length is 14 residues. Trimming pared 0 bases from V and 2 bases from J, leaving 11 bases between. The germline CDR1 and CDR2 sequences are SQVTM and ANQGSEA. The CDR3 loop is CSVEEGGNTYEQYF. In DNA form, the CDR3 reads TGCAGCGTTGAAGAGGGGGGAAATACCTACGAGCAGTACTTC.

The chain has TRBV7-2 and TRBJ2-3; D gene uncertain. The germline V and J ends were trimmed by 3 bases and 5 bases, with 3 bases remaining between them. Germline V lookup: CDR1 SGHTA, CDR2 FQGNSA. CDR3 size: 11 residues. CDR3 loop: CASSFIDTQYF. CDR3 DNA sequence: TGTGCCAGCAGCTTCATAGATACGCAGTATTTT.

The chain combines TRBV7-9 with TRBJ2-2; no clear D gene. CDR1 and CDR2 from the germline V gene are SEHNR and FQNEAQ (reference sequence). This CDR3 spans 12 amino acids. V dropped 5 bases and J dropped 4 bases, with 5 bases sitting between them. CDR3 sequence reads: CASSPITGELFF. Written as DNA, the CDR3 is TGTGCCAGCAGCCCCATCACCGGGGAGCTGTTTTTT. Filled out from reference TRBV7-9 and TRBJ2-2, the complete variable domain reads DTGVSQNPRHKITKRGQNVTFRCDPISEHNRLYWYRQTLGQGPEFLTYFQNEAQLEKSRLLSDRFSAERPKGSFSTLEIQRTEQGDSAMYLCASSPITGELFFGEGSRLTVL.

The V and J genes are TRBV13 and TRBJ2-7; possible D gene TRBD1, 6 bases. Trimming took off 1 base at V and 7 bases at J, with 14 bases between the two ends. CDR1 and CDR2 (germline): PRHDT, FYEKMQ (reference sequence). CDR3 size: 14 residues. The CDR3 bases are TGTGCCAGCAGCTTAGTAGGGGGAGAGGAAGAGCAGTACTTC. Encoded protein: CASSLVGGEEEQYF.